The sample holds a few counts of the clone carrying this T cell receptor (beta chain). The antigen remains undetermined. For CDR3 and TCR beta VDJ profiling, genomic DNA was the template used. Each CDR3 protein is one row after TCRdb ran MiXCR on the reads. The sample consists of about 20,000 distinct CDR3 sequences, almost 40% of them appearing once. Trimming took off 5 bases at V and 3 bases at J, with 11 bases between the two ends. CDR3 length equals 13 residues. In germline, CDR1 is LNHDA, CDR2 SQIVND (reference sequence). The record originates from a study of CD8+CD57+ T cells in acquired aplastic anemia. All sequencing subjects had displayed CD8+CD57+ cell expansion on flow cytometry. Diagnosis of severe acquired aplastic anemia applied to all patients. Sampling of blood occurred while the patients had still received no therapy. Study-level points and caveats: Found in both controls and patients were around 29 CD8+ CDR3 sequences. Patient-derived CD8+CD57+ populations exhibited diminished diversity relative to total CD4+ and CD8+ pools.

The sequenced sample was CD8+CD57+ T cells sorted from PBMCs. Regarding subset: bead-enriched CD8+CD57+ effector memory T cells from SAA patients. This TCR came from a human donor with aplastic anemia. The gene calls are TRBV19 and TRBJ2-7; D tentatively reads TRBD1 or TRBD2 (6 bases each). The CDR3 sequence: CASSVKGGYEQYF. CDR3 nucleotide sequence: TGTGCCAGTAGTGTCAAGGGGGGCTACGAGCAGTACTTC.